This T cell receptor beta chain was identified in a study of beta chain features in type 1 diabetes. This CDR3 is built from 15 residues. Trimming removed 2 bases from V and 2 bases from J, with 12 bases in between. CDR1 and CDR2 from the germline V gene are SEHNR and FQNEAQ (reference sequence). Sequencing targeted expressed TCRB transcripts, as all isolated RNA had been reverse transcribed. The assay was immunoSEQ multiplex PCR, and TCRdb's table has in-frame clones only and misses some. The repertoire holds hundreds of thousands of clones, with around an eighth as singletons. Purity above 95% was achieved in all sorted populations. This clone appeared once. The antigen is undetermined. Study results and limitations: Type 1 diabetes patients showed a moderate but significant shortening of TCRB CDR3s in all four CD4+ subsets.

The receptor's source is a man younger than 35 with type 1 diabetes. The J gene is TRBJ2-5, the V gene TRBV7-9; the D gene is possibly TRBD2 (6 bases). The sample comprised naive CD4+ T cells from blood. The CDR3 sequence: CASSLNGLLQETQYF. CDR3 nucleotides: TGTGCCAGCAGCTTAAACGGACTATTACAAGAGACCCAGTACTTC.